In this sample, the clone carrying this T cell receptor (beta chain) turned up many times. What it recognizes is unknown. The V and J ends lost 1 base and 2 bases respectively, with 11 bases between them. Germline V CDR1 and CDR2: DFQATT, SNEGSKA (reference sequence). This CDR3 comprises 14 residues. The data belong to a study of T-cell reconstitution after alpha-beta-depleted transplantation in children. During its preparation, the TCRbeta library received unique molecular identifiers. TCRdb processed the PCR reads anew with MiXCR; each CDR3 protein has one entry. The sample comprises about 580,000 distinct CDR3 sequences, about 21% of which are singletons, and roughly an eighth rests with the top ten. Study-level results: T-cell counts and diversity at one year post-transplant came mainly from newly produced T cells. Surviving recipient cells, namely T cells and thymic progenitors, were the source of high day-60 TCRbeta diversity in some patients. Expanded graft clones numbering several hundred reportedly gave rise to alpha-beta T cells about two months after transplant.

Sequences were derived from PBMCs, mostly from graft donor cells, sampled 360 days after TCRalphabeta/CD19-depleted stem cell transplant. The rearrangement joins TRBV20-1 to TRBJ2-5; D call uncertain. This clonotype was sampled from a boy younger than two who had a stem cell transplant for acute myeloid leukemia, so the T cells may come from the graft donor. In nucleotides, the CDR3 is TGCAGTGCTAGAGGGGCAGGAAGGCAAGAGACCCAGTACTTC. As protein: CSARGAGRQETQYF.